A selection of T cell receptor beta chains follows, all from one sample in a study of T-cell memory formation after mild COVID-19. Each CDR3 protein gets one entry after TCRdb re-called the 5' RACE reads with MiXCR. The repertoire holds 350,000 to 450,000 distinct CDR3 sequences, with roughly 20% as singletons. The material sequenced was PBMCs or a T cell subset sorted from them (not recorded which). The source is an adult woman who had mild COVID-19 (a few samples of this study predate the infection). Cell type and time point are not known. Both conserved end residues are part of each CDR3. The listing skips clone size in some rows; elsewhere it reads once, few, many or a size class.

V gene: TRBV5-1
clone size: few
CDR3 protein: CASRRIGGTEAFF

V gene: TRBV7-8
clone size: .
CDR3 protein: CASSVPPTGGTDTQYF

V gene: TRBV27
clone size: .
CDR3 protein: CASSHRGQYEQYF

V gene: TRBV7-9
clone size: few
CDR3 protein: CASSPAGTAPNTIYF

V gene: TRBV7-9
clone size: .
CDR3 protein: CASSLGIRLAGPDTQYF

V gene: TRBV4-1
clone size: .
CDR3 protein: CASSHPRGTGGEKLFF

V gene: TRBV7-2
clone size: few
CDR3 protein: CASSSGLRTDTQYF

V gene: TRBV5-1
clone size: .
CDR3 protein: CASRPGGNSYNSPLHF

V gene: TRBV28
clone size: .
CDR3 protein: CASSRTGVADTQYF

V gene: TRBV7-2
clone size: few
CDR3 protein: CASSLGSGTLNTEAFF

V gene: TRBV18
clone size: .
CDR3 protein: CASSIGQDYEQYF

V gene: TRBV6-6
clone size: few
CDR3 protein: CATIGGGSYEQYF

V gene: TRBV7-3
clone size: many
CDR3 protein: CASSQTANTGELFF

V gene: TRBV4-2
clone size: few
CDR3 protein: CASSQAMDRPYGYTF

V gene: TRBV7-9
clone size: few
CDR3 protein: CASSSTGTGEQETQYF

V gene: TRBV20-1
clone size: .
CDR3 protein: CSASDLGGRSYNEQFF

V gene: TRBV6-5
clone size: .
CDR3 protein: CASSERAVNGYTF

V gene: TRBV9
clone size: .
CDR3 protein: CASSVIASGGNEQFF

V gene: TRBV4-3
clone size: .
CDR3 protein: CASSQGTRDQSFF

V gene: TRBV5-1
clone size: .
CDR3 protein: CASRPTSGGDNEQFF

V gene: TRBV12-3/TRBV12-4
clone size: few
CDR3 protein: CASSLSKTAEAFF

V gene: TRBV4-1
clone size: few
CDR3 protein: CASSQSEASYEQYF